This T cell receptor (beta chain) was recovered during a study of T cell repertoires in cytomegalovirus infection. MiXCR, applied by TCRdb to the reads, yields one record per CDR3 protein. This table has around 330,000 distinct CDR3 sequences, roughly 15% appearing once. Comment on this clonotype: Its antigen is undetermined.

Study conclusions and caveats: Cumulative frequency of public TCR beta families picked out carriers of CMV plus the relevant HLA.

Germline CDR1 reads MNHNY; CDR2 reads SVGAGI (reference sequence). The CDR3 consists of 15 residues. V shed 4 bases, J shed 4 bases, and the junction held 9 bases outside the gene matches. Material: PBMCs. The J gene is TRBJ1-1, the V gene TRBV6-6, with 7 nucleotides matching TRBD1. This TCR was recovered from a human donor in good health (CMV status not recorded). Some clones in this sample may be carry-over from other donors' samples. CDR3 nucleotides: TGTGCCAGCAGTTTCTCACAGGGGTTCCGCACTGAAGCTTTCTTT. Amino acids: CASSFSQGFRTEAFF.